Listed below are T cell receptor beta chains from one sample, sequenced in a study of cytomegalovirus exposure and HLA in healthy donors. This table comes from immunoSEQ multiplex PCR, and its TCRdb copy is limited to in-frame clones, with some not included. This table holds about 97,000 clones, approximately 75% found once. Sequencing input: PBMCs. The receptors come from a woman in her 40s in good health and CMV-seronegative. Both conserved end residues are part of each CDR3. A D gene is named only where the DNA matches it firmly. A row's size may be missing; if present it is once, few, many or a size class.

CASSETAVNYEQYF TGTGCCAGCAGTGAAACGGCGGTTAACTACGAGCAGTACTTC 14 few TRBJ2-7 TRBV6-1 NA
CASGRDGYSNQPQHF TGTGCCAGCGGGCGAGACGGATATAGCAATCAGCCCCAGCATTTT 15 few TRBJ1-5 TRBV27 NA
CASSFGGLAGGNEQFF TGTGCCAGCAGTTTTGGCGGGTTAGCGGGGGGGAATGAGCAGTTCTTC 16 NA TRBJ2-1 TRBV28 TRBD2
CASSIGTGYEQYF TGTGCCAGCAGTATCGGGACAGGGTACGAGCAGTACTTC 13 NA TRBJ2-7 TRBV27 TRBD1
CASSHGTSSYNEQFF TGCGCCAGCAGCCACGGGACTAGCTCCTACAATGAGCAGTTCTTC 15 NA TRBJ2-1 TRBV4-1 TRBD2
CASSQGTGGVQPQHF TGCGCCAGCAGCCAAGGGACAGGGGGGGTTCAGCCCCAGCATTTT 15 NA TRBJ1-5 TRBV4-3 TRBD1
CASSQEQGSGSGANVLTF TGTGCCAGCAGCCAGGAACAGGGCTCCGGCTCTGGGGCCAACGTCCTGACTTTC 18 NA TRBJ2-6 TRBV4-2 NA
CASSSDTWNTEAFF TGCGCCAGCAGCTCGGACACATGGAACACTGAAGCTTTCTTT 14 NA TRBJ1-1 TRBV5-1 NA
CATSIRKGVGETQYF TGTGCCACCAGCATCCGAAAGGGGGTCGGAGAGACCCAGTACTTC 15 NA TRBJ2-5 TRBV15 NA
CASSGRGSQTQYF TGTGCCAGCAGCGGGCGGGGGTCGCAGACCCAGTACTTC 13 NA TRBJ2-5 TRBV4-2 TRBD2
CASSQVQARNEKLFF TGTGCCAGCAGCCAAGTACAGGCTAGAAATGAAAAACTGTTTTTT 15 NA TRBJ1-4 TRBV4-2 NA
CASSPGISSYEQYF TGCGCCAGCAGTCCGGGAATAAGCTCCTACGAGCAGTACTTC 14 NA TRBJ2-7 TRBV23-1 NA
CASTPPGLAGETQYF TGTGCCAGCACCCCTCCGGGACTTGCTGGGGAGACCCAGTACTTC 15 NA TRBJ2-5 TRBV6-5 NA
CASSQGEGGFVYEQYF TGTGCCAGCAGCCAAGGGGAGGGAGGTTTTGTATACGAGCAGTACTTC 16 NA TRBJ2-7 TRBV4-2 TRBD2
CASSWGQGGDTEAFF TGTGCCAGCAGCTGGGGACAGGGCGGCGACACTGAAGCTTTCTTT 15 NA TRBJ1-1 TRBV7-6 TRBD1
CASSLAGNDEKLFF TGTGCCAGCAGTTTAGCGGGGAACGATGAAAAACTGTTTTTT 14 NA TRBJ1-4 TRBV28 NA
CASRPGTSGSSEQFF TGTGCCAGCAGGCCCGGGACTAGCGGGAGTTCTGAGCAGTTCTTC 15 NA TRBJ2-1 TRBV6-1 TRBD2
CASSEAKRQASTDTQYF TGTGCCAGCAGTGAAGCGAAGCGACAGGCTAGCACAGATACGCAGTATTTT 17 NA TRBJ2-3 TRBV6-1 NA
CASSTGLAVEQYF TGTGCCAGCAGTACTGGACTAGCGGTCGAGCAGTACTTC 13 NA TRBJ2-7 TRBV27 TRBD2
CASSSPGQGLGETQYF TGTGCCAGCAGTTCCCCTGGGCAGGGGCTAGGAGAGACCCAGTACTTC 16 few TRBJ2-5 TRBV11-2 NA
CASSLAAGRTNYGYTF TGTGCCAGCAGCTTAGCGGCGGGCAGGACTAACTATGGCTACACCTTC 16 once TRBJ1-2 TRBV7-2 NA
CSGKTSGSYEQYF TGCAGCGGCAAGACTAGCGGGAGCTACGAGCAGTACTTC 13 NA TRBJ2-7 TRBV29-1 TRBD2
CASSYLNTGELFF TGTGCCAGCAGTTACCTAAACACCGGGGAGCTGTTTTTT 13 NA TRBJ2-2 TRBV6-5 NA
CASSDGQVPSGGYTF TGTGCCAGCAGTGATGGACAGGTGCCCTCTGGGGGCTACACCTTC 15 NA TRBJ1-2 TRBV6-1 TRBD1
CASVLREGGELFF TGTGCCAGTGTCTTGCGGGAGGGTGGGGAGCTGTTTTTT 13 NA TRBJ2-2 TRBV19 TRBD2
CASSYRGASGGSTDTQYF TGTGCCAGCAGCTACAGGGGGGCTAGCGGGGGTAGCACAGATACGCAGTATTTT 18 NA TRBJ2-3 TRBV7-3 TRBD2
CASSQRTGTGGFDTGELFF TGCGCCAGCAGCCAGCGCACCGGGACAGGGGGCTTTGACACCGGGGAGCTGTTTTTT 19 NA TRBJ2-2 TRBV4-3 TRBD1
CASREGQGKGYTF TGTGCCAGTCGCGAGGGACAGGGGAAGGGCTACACCTTC 13 few TRBJ1-2 TRBV19 TRBD1
CASSLVQQGNEKLFF TGTGCCAGCAGCTTAGTCCAACAGGGCAATGAAAAACTGTTTTTT 15 NA TRBJ1-4 TRBV7-9 NA
CASSFPDTPKHGYTF TGTGCCAGCAGCTTCCCAGACACCCCCAAGCATGGCTACACCTTC 15 NA TRBJ1-2 TRBV7-9 NA
CASSRGAAYEQYF TGTGCCAGCAGCCGCGGGGCCGCCTACGAGCAGTACTTC 13 NA TRBJ2-7 TRBV2 NA
CASSLSSGGNEQFF TGTGCCAGCAGTTTATCTAGCGGGGGCAATGAGCAGTTCTTC 14 NA TRBJ2-1 TRBV28 TRBD2
CSVRTEDFSPLHF TGCAGCGTTCGGACGGAGGATTTTTCACCCCTCCACTTT 13 NA TRBJ1-6 TRBV29-1 NA
CASSPTGEFGYGYTF TGTGCCAGCTCACCCACAGGGGAGTTTGGGTATGGCTACACCTTC 15 NA TRBJ1-2 TRBV18 TRBD1
CSVGKGATNEKLFF TGCAGCGTTGGGAAGGGGGCGACTAATGAAAAACTGTTTTTT 14 NA TRBJ1-4 TRBV29-1 TRBD1
CSVKQGNSNQPQHF TGCAGCGTTAAACAGGGGAATAGCAATCAGCCCCAGCATTTT 14 NA TRBJ1-5 TRBV29-1 TRBD1
CASSETGGGTDTQYF TGCGCCAGCAGTGAGACGGGGGGGGGCACAGATACGCAGTATTTT 15 NA TRBJ2-3 TRBV5-1 TRBD2
CSSSLASGGETQYF TGTTCCAGCAGCTTAGCTAGCGGGGGTGAGACCCAGTACTTC 14 NA TRBJ2-5 TRBV7-9 TRBD2
CASSLGTSGGQETQYF TGCGCCAGCAGCCTCGGGACTAGCGGGGGGCAAGAGACCCAGTACTTC 16 few TRBJ2-5 TRBV5-1 TRBD2
CASSRQGDTGELFF TGTGCCAGCAGCCGGCAGGGTGACACCGGGGAGCTGTTTTTT 14 NA TRBJ2-2 TRBV9 NA
CASSLAFMNTEAFF TGTGCCAGCAGCCTAGCGTTCATGAACACTGAAGCTTTCTTT 14 NA TRBJ1-1 TRBV11-1 NA
CASSFGDRTYEQYF TGTGCCAGCAGTTTCGGGGACAGGACCTACGAGCAGTACTTC 14 once TRBJ2-7 TRBV28 TRBD1
CAWSLFGLAGRSNTGELFF TGTGCCTGGAGCCTGTTTGGACTAGCGGGGAGATCCAACACCGGGGAGCTGTTTTTT 19 NA TRBJ2-2 TRBV30 TRBD2
CASSLRTGMVQGNQPQHF TGTGCCAGCAGCCTTCGGACAGGGATGGTTCAGGGCAATCAGCCCCAGCATTTT 18 NA TRBJ1-5 TRBV7-3 TRBD1
CASSKVRDRDYEQYF TGTGCCAGCAGCAAAGTACGGGACAGGGACTACGAGCAGTACTTC 15 few TRBJ2-7 TRBV21-1 NA
CASSLGEGTEAFF TGCGCCAGCAGCTTGGGGGAGGGAACTGAAGCTTTCTTT 13 NA TRBJ1-1 TRBV5-1 NA
CASTPSGTAAYEQYF TGCGCCAGCACCCCCTCTGGGACAGCTGCCTACGAGCAGTACTTC 15 NA TRBJ2-7 TRBV5-1 TRBD1
CASSQQRTSGRVTLPTVF TGTGCCAGCAGTCAACAGCGGACTAGCGGGAGGGTAACCCTTCCGACGGTCTTC 18 NA TRBJ2-1 TRBV2 TRBD2
CASSQVRSYNEQFF TGTGCCAGCAGCCAGGTCAGGTCCTACAATGAGCAGTTCTTC 14 NA TRBJ2-1 TRBV4-2 NA
CASSSRTGPGGKETQYF TGTGCCAGCAGCAGCCGTACCGGACCGGGGGGGAAGGAGACCCAGTACTTC 17 NA TRBJ2-5 TRBV7-3 TRBD2
CASSPLGGGAFDTQYF TGTGCCAGCAGCCCACTCGGCGGGGGGGCCTTCGATACGCAGTATTTT 16 NA TRBJ2-3 TRBV7-3 TRBD2
CASSHPDRQETQYF TGTGCCAGCAGCCACCCGGACAGGCAAGAGACCCAGTACTTC 14 NA TRBJ2-5 TRBV28 TRBD1
CASSQVAGSKNIQYF TGTGCCAGCAGCCAAGTAGCTGGTTCCAAAAACATTCAGTACTTC 15 once TRBJ2-4 TRBV14 NA
CASSYVAGVNTGELFF TGTGCCAGCAGCTATGTCGCGGGGGTGAACACCGGGGAGCTGTTTTTT 16 NA TRBJ2-2 TRBV9 TRBD2
CASSLVAGVSETQYF TGTGCCAGCAGCCTTGTAGCGGGGGTTTCAGAGACCCAGTACTTC 15 NA TRBJ2-5 TRBV4-2 TRBD2
CASSLIRGATGELFF TGTGCCAGCAGCCTTATACGGGGGGCCACCGGGGAGCTGTTTTTT 15 NA TRBJ2-2 TRBV4-2 NA
CASQQVGETEAFF TGTGCCAGCCAACAGGTGGGTGAAACTGAAGCTTTCTTT 13 NA TRBJ1-1 TRBV6-5 NA
CASSSGSGWETQYF TGTGCCAGCAGCTCAGGCAGCGGGTGGGAGACCCAGTACTTC 14 NA TRBJ2-5 TRBV7-8 NA
CASSQGQGTASPLHF TGTGCCAGCAGCCAAGGACAGGGAACTGCTTCACCCCTCCACTTT 15 NA TRBJ1-6 TRBV4-2 TRBD1